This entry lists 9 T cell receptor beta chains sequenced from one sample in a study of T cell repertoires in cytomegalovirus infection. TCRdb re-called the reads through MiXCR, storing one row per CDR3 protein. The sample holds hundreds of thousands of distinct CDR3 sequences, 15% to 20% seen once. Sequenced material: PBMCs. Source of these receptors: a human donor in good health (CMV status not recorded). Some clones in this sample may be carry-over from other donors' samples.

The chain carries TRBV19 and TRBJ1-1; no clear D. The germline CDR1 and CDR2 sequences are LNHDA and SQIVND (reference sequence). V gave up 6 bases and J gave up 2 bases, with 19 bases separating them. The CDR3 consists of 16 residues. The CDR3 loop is CASRILGGGINTEAFF. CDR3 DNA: TGTGCCAGTAGAATACTCGGAGGCGGGATAAACACTGAAGCTTTCTTT.

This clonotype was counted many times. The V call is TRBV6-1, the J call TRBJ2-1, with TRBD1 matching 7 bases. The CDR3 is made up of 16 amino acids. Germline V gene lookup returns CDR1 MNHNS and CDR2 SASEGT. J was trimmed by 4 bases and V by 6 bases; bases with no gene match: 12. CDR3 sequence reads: CASSPDRARYYNEQFF. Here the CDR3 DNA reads TGTGCCAGCAGCCCTGACAGGGCGAGGTATTACAATGAGCAGTTCTTC.

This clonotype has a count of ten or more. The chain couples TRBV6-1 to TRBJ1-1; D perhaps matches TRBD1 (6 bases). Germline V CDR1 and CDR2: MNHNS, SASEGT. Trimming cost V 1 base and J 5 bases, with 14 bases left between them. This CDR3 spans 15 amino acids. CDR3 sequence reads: CASSEDGQGWTEAFF. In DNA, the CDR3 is TGTGCCAGCAGTGAAGATGGGCAGGGGTGGACTGAAGCTTTCTTT.

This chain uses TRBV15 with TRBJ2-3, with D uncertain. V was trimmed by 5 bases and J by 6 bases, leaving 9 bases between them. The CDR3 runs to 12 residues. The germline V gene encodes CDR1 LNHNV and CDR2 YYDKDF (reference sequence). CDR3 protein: CATSRYSDTQYF. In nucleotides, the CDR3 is TGTGCCACCAGCCGGTACAGCGATACGCAGTATTTT.

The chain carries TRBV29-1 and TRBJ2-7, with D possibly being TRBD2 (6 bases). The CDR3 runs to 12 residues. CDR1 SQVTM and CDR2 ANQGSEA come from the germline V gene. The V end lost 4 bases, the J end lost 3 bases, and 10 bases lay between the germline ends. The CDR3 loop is CSVAHGGYEQYF. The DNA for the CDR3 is TGCAGCGTTGCGCACGGGGGCTACGAGCAGTACTTC.

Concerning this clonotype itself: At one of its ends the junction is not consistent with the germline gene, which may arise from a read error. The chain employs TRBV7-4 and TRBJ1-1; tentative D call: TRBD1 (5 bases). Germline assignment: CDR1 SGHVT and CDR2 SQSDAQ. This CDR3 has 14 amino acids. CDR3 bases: TGTGCCAGCCGCCGGGGGGGGGGAAACACTGAAGCTTTATTT. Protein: CASRRGGGNTEALF.

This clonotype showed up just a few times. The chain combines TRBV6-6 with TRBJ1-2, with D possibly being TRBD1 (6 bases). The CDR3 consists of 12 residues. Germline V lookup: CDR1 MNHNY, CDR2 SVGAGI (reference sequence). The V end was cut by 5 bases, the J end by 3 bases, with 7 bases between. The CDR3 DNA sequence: TGTGCCAGCAGTACAGGGCACTATGGCTACACCTTC. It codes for CASSTGHYGYTF.

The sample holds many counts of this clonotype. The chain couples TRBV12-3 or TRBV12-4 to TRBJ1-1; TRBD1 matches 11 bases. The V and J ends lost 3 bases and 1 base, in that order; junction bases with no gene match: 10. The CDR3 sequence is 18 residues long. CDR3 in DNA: TGTGCCAGCAGTTTGGGCTCAGGGACAGGGGGAACGAACACTGAAGCTTTCTTT. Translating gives CASSLGSGTGGTNTEAFF.

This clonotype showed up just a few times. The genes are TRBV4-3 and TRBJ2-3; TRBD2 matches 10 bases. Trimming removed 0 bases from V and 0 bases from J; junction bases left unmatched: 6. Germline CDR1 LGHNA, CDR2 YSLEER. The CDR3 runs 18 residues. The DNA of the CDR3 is TGCGCCAGCAGCCAAGAACGGACTAGCGGCTTAAGCACAGATACGCAGTATTTT. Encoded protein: CASSQERTSGLSTDTQYF.